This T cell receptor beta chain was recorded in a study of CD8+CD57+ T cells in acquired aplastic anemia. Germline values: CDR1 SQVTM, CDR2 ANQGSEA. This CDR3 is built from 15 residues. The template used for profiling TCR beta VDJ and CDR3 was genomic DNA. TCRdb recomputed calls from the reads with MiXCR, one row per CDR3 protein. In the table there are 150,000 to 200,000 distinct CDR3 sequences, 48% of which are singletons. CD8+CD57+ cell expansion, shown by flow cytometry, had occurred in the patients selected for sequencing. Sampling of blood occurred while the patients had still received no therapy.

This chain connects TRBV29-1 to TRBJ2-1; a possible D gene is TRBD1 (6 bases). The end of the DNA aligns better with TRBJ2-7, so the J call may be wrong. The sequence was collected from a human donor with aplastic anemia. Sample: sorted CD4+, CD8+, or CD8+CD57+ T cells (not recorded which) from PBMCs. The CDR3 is CSVERGRGPYNEQYF. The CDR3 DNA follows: TGCAGCGTTGAAAGGGGCAGGGGACCCTACAATGAGCAGTACTTC.